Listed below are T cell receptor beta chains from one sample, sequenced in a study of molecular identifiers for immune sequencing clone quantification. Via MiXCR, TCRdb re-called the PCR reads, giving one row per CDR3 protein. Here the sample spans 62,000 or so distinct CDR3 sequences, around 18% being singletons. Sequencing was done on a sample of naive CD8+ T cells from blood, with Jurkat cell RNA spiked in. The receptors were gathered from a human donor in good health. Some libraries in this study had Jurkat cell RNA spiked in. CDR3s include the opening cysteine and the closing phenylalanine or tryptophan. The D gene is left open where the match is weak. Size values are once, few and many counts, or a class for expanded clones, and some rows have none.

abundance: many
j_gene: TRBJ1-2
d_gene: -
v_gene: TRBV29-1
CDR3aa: CSVVPPLREVNGYTF
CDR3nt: TGCAGCGTTGTCCCCCCCCTGAGGGAAGTGAATGGCTACACCTTC

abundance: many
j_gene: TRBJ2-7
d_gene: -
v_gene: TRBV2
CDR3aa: CASSEVPGTSYEQYF
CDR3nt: TGTGCCAGCAGTGAAGTGCCAGGGACTTCGTACGAGCAGTACTTC

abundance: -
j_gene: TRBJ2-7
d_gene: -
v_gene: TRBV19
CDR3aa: CASSIGWGAGYEQYF
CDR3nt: TGTGCCAGTAGTATAGGGTGGGGGGCTGGCTACGAGCAGTACTTC

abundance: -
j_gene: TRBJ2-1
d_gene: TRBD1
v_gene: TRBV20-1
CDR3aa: CSASRPGQGRDEQFF
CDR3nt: TGCAGTGCTAGCCGGCCGGGACAGGGGAGGGATGAGCAGTTCTTC

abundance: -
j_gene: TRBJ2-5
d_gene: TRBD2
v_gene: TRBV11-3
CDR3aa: CASSLGLAEPGQETQYF
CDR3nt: TGTGCCAGCAGCCTCGGACTAGCGGAACCCGGCCAAGAGACCCAGTACTTC

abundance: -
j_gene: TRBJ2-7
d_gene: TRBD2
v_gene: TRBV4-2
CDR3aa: CASSPGLGAHYEQYF
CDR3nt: TGTGCCAGCAGCCCCGGACTAGGAGCCCACTACGAGCAGTACTTC

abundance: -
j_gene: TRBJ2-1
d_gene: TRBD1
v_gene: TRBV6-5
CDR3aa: CASGPDRGGLNEQLF
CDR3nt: TGTGCCAGCGGACCGGACAGGGGAGGGCTCAATGAGCAGCTCTTC

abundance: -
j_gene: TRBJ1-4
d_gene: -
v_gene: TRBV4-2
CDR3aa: CASSPWFTGEEKLSF
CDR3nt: TGTGCCAGCAGCCCGTGGTTTACCGGGGAGGAAAAACTGTCTTTT

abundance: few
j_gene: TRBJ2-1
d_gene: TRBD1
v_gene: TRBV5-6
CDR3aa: CASIIQGLDEQFF
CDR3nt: TGTGCCAGCATCATACAGGGGTTGGATGAGCAGTTCTTC

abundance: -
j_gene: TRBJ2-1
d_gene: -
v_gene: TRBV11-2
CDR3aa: CASSLVAGYNEQFF
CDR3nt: TGTGCCAGCTCCCTGGTGGCTGGGTACAATGAGCAGTTCTTC

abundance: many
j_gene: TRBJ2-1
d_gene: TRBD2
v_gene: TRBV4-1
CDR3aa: CASSQRLAGGVGNEQFF
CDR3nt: TGCGCCAGCAGCCAAAGGCTAGCGGGAGGAGTGGGCAATGAGCAGTTCTTC

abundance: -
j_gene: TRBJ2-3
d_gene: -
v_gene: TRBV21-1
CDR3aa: CASSKGTSGSKTGTQYF
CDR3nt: TGTGCCAGCAGCAAAGGCACTAGCGGGAGTAAAACAGGTACGCAGTATTTT

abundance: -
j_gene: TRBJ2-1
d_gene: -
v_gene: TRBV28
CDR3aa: CASTEDWSSYNEQFF
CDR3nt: TGTGCCAGCACTGAGGACTGGAGCTCCTACAATGAGCAGTTCTTC

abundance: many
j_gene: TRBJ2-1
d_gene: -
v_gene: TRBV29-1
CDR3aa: CSVEDLVGEQFF
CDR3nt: TGCAGCGTTGAAGATTTGGTCGGTGAGCAGTTCTTC